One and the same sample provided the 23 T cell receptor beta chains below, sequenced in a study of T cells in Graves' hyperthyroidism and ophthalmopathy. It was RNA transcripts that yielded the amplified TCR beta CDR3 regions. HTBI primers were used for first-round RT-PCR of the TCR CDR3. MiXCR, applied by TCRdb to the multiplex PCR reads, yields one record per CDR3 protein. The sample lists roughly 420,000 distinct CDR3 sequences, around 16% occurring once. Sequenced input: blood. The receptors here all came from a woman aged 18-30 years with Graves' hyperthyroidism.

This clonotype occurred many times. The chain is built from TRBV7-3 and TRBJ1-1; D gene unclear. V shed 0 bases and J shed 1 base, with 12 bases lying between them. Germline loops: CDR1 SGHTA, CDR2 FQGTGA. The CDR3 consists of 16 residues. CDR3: CASSLTVEARNTEAFF. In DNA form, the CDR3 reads TGTGCCAGCAGCTTAACGGTCGAAGCCAGGAACACTGAAGCTTTCTTT.

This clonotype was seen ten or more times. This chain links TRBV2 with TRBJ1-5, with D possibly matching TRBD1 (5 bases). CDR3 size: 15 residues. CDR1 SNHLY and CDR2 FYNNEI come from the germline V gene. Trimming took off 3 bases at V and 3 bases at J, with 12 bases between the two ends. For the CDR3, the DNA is TGTGCCAGCAGTGAGGAGACAGTTCACAATCAGCCCCAGCATTTT. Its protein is CASSEETVHNQPQHF.

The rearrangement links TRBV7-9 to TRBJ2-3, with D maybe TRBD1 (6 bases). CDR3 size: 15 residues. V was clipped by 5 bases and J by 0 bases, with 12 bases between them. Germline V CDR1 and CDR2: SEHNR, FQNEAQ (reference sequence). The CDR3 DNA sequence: TGTGCCAGCAGCCAGGACAGCCATAGCACAGATACGCAGTATTTT. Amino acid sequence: CASSQDSHSTDTQYF.

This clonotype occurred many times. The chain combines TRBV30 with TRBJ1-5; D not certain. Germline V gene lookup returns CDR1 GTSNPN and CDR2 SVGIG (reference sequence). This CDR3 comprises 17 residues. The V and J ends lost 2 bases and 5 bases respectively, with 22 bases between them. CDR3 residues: CAWSRGLDSKVDQPQHF. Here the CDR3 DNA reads TGTGCCTGGAGTCGAGGTCTGGACTCTAAAGTAGATCAGCCCCAGCATTTT.

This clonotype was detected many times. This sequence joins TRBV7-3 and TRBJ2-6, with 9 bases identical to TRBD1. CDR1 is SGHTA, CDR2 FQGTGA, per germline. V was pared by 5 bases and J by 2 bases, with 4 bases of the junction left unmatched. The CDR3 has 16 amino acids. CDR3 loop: CASSRTGGAGANVLTF. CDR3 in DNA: TGTGCCAGCAGCCGCACAGGGGGCGCTGGGGCCAACGTCCTGACTTTC.

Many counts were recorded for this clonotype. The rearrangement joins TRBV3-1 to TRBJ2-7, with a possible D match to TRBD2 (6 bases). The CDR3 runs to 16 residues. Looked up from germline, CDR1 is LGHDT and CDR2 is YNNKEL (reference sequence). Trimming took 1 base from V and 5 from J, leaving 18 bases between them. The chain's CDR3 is CASSQGVGGGINEQYF. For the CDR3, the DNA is TGTGCCAGCAGCCAAGGAGTCGGTGGGGGGATCAACGAGCAGTACTTC.

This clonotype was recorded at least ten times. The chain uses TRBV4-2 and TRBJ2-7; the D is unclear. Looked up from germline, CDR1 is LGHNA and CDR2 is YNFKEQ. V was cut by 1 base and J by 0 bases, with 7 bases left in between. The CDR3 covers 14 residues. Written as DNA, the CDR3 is TGTGCCAGCAGCCAAGCATCCTCCTCCTACGAGCAGTACTTC. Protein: CASSQASSSYEQYF.

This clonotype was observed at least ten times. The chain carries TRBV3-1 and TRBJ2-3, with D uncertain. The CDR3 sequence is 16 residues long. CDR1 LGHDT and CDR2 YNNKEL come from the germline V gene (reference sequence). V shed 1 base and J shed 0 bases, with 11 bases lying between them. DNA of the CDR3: TGTGCCAGCAGCCAAGGCAGTGCCTCTAGCACAGATACGCAGTATTTT. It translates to CASSQGSASSTDTQYF.

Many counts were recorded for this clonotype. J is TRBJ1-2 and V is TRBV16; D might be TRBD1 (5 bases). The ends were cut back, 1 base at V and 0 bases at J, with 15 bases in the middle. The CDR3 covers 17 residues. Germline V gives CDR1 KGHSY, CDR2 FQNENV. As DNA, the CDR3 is TGTGCCAGCAGCCAATTCGCGGGGACGGCAGCTAACTATGGCTACACCTTC. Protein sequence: CASSQFAGTAANYGYTF.

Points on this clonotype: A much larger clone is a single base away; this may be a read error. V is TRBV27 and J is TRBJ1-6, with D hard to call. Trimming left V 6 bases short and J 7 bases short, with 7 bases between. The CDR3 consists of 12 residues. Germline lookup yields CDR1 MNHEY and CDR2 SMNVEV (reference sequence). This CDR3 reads CASRFGNSPLHF. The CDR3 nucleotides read TGTGCCAGCAGATTTGGAAATTCACCCCTCCACTTT.

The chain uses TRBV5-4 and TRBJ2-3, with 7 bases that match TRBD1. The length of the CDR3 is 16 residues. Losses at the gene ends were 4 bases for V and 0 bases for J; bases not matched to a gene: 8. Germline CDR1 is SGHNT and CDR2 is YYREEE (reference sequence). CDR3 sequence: CASSPGDRESTDTQYF. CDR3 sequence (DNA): TGTGCCAGCAGCCCCGGCGACAGGGAAAGCACAGATACGCAGTATTTT.

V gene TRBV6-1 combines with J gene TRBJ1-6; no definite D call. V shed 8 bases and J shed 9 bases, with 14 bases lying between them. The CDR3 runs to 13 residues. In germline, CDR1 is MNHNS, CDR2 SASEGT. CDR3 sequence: CASGPAETSPLHF. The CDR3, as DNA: TGTGCCAGCGGTCCGGCTGAGACTTCACCCCTCCACTTT.

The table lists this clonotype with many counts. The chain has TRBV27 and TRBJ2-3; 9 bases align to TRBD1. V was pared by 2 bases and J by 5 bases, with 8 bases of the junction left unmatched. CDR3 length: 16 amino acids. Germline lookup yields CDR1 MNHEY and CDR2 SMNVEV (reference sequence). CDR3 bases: TGTGCCAGCAGTTTAGCTCCCGGGACAGGGCGAGATACGCAGTATTTT. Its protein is CASSLAPGTGRDTQYF.

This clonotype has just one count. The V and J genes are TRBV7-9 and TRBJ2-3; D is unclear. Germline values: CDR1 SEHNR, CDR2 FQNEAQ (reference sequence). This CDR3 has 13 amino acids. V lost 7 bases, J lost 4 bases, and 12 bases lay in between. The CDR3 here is CASTQPASDTQYF. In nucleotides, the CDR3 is TGTGCCAGCACCCAACCCGCCTCAGATACGCAGTATTTT.

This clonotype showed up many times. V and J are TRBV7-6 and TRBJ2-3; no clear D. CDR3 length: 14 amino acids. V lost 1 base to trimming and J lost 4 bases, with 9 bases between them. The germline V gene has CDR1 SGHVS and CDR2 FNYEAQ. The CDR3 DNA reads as TGTGCCAGCAGCTTAGGTGTAGACGCAGATACGCAGTATTTT. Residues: CASSLGVDADTQYF.

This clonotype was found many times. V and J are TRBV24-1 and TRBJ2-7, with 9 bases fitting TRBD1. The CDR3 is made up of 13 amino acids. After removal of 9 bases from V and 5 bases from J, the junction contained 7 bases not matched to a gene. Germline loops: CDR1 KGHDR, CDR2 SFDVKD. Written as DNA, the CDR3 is TGTGCCACCCACGGGACAGGGACGGACGAGCAGTACTTC. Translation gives CATHGTGTDEQYF.

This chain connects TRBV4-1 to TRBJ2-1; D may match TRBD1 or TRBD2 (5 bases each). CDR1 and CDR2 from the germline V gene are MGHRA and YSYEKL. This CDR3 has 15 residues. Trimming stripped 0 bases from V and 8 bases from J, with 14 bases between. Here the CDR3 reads CASSQEGTFTDEQFF. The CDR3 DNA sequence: TGCGCCAGCAGCCAAGAGGGGACCTTTACGGATGAGCAGTTCTTC.

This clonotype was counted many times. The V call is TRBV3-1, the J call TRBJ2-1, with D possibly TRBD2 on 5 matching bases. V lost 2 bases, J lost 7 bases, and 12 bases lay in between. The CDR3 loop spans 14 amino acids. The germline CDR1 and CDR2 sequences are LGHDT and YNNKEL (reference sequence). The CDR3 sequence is CASSQRGSKNEQFF. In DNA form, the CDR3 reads TGTGCCAGCAGCCAACGGGGATCTAAAAATGAGCAGTTCTTC.

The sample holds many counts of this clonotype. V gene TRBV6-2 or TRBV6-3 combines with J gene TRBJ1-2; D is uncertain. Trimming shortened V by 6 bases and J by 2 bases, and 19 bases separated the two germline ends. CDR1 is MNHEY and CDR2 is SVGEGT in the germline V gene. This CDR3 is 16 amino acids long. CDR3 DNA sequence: TGTGCCAGCAGGGGGTCGGGCGGATTCGGGAACTATGGCTACACCTTC. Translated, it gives CASRGSGGFGNYGYTF.

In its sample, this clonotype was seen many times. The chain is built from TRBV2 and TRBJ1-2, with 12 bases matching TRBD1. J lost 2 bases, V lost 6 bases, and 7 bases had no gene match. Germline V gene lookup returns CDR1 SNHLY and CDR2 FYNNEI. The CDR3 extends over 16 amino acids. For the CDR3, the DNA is TGTGCCAGCAGGGCGGGACAGGGGGCTTCCAACTATGGCTACACCTTC. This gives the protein CASRAGQGASNYGYTF. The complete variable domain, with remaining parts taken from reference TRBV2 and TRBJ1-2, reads EPEVTQTPSHQVTQMGQEVILRCVPISNHLYFYWYRQILGQKVEFLVSFYNNEISEKSEIFDDQFSVERPDGSNFTLKIRSTKLEDSAMYFCASRAGQGASNYGYTFGSGTRLTVV.

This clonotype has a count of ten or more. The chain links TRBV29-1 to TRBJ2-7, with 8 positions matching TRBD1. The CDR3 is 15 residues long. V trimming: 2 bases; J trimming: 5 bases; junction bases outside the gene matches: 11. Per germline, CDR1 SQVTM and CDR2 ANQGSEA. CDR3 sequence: CSVELWGGQGDEQYF. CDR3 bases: TGCAGCGTTGAATTGTGGGGTGGACAGGGAGACGAGCAGTACTTC.

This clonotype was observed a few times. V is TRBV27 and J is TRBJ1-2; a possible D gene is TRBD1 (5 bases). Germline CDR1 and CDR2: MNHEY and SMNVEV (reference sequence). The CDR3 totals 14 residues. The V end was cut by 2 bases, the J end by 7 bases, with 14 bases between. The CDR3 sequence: CASSLRGSLGGYTF. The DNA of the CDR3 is TGTGCCAGCAGTTTAAGGGGTTCCCTTGGTGGCTACACCTTC.

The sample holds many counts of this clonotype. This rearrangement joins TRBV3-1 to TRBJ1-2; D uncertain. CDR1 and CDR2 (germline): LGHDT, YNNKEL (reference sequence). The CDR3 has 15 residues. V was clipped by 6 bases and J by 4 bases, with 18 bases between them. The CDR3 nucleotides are TGTGCCAGCAGTCATTCAAAAGGCCTAAGCTATGGCTACACCTTC. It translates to CASSHSKGLSYGYTF.